This is a list of T cell receptor beta chains from one sample in a study of molecular identifiers for immune sequencing clone quantification. TCRdb re-derived calls from the PCR reads in MiXCR, one entry per CDR3 protein. The profile shows 45,000 to 60,000 distinct CDR3 sequences, 35% to 40% of them singletons. The specimen was naive CD8+ T cells from blood, with Jurkat cell RNA spiked in. Receptor source: a human donor in good health. Some libraries in this study had Jurkat cell RNA spiked in. CDR3s include the opening cysteine and the closing phenylalanine or tryptophan. The D gene is left open where the match is weak. Clone size is given for some rows only: seen once, a few or many times, or a class if the clone is expanded.

D gene: TRBD2; clone size: -; J gene: TRBJ2-1; V gene: TRBV7-2; CDR3 protein: CASSLELTSVYNEQFF
D gene: -; clone size: few; J gene: TRBJ1-1; V gene: TRBV20-1; CDR3 protein: CSARGESEAFF
D gene: TRBD2; clone size: -; J gene: TRBJ2-7; V gene: TRBV18; CDR3 protein: CASSTSGSSYEQYF
D gene: TRBD1; clone size: few; J gene: TRBJ2-7; V gene: TRBV12-3/TRBV12-4; CDR3 protein: CASSFGTGGTYEQYF
D gene: -; clone size: few; J gene: TRBJ1-5; V gene: TRBV28; CDR3 protein: CASSLGEAQHF
D gene: -; clone size: -; J gene: TRBJ2-1; V gene: TRBV11-2; CDR3 protein: CASSSLRDEQFF
D gene: TRBD2; clone size: -; J gene: TRBJ2-4; V gene: TRBV5-5; CDR3 protein: CASSLWTSPKNIQYF
D gene: -; clone size: -; J gene: TRBJ2-1; V gene: TRBV6-5; CDR3 protein: CASSYSMVGSSYNEQFF
D gene: TRBD2; clone size: many; J gene: TRBJ2-2; V gene: TRBV7-9; CDR3 protein: CASSALGGSPANTGELFF
D gene: TRBD2; clone size: -; J gene: TRBJ2-1; V gene: TRBV2; CDR3 protein: CASRFTGLAANGIYNEQFF
D gene: -; clone size: many; J gene: TRBJ1-4; V gene: TRBV7-9; CDR3 protein: CASSSDAGSNEKLFF
D gene: -; clone size: -; J gene: TRBJ2-3; V gene: TRBV13; CDR3 protein: CASSLTRDPTTYF
D gene: -; clone size: many; J gene: TRBJ2-7; V gene: TRBV6-5; CDR3 protein: CASSLLGAEQYF
D gene: -; clone size: -; J gene: TRBJ2-6; V gene: TRBV20-1; CDR3 protein: CSALRPPSGANVLTF
D gene: -; clone size: -; J gene: TRBJ2-2; V gene: TRBV7-6; CDR3 protein: CASSLEGGFHTGELFF
D gene: -; clone size: many; J gene: TRBJ2-3; V gene: TRBV27; CDR3 protein: CASSLAPSPDTQYF
D gene: -; clone size: few; J gene: TRBJ2-5; V gene: TRBV12-3/TRBV12-4; CDR3 protein: CASSSTQAGETQYF
D gene: TRBD1; clone size: few; J gene: TRBJ2-7; V gene: TRBV7-6; CDR3 protein: CASSPRQGVEHEQYF
D gene: -; clone size: few; J gene: TRBJ2-5; V gene: TRBV10-3; CDR3 protein: CAISESGGQETQYF
D gene: -; clone size: many; J gene: TRBJ1-5; V gene: TRBV7-6; CDR3 protein: CASSVNMGLGQPQHF
D gene: -; clone size: many; J gene: TRBJ2-5; V gene: TRBV27; CDR3 protein: CASRYRVQETQYF
D gene: -; clone size: few; J gene: TRBJ1-1; V gene: TRBV7-9; CDR3 protein: CASSLALAGVTEAFF
D gene: -; clone size: few; J gene: TRBJ2-7; V gene: TRBV5-6; CDR3 protein: CASSTDLAYEQYF
D gene: -; clone size: few; J gene: TRBJ2-3; V gene: TRBV7-2; CDR3 protein: CASSLGLGRDTQYF
D gene: -; clone size: many; J gene: TRBJ1-1; V gene: TRBV7-2; CDR3 protein: CASSLYSRNTEAFF
D gene: TRBD1; clone size: -; J gene: TRBJ2-5; V gene: TRBV7-9; CDR3 protein: CASSFLPDRGKETQNF
D gene: TRBD2; clone size: -; J gene: TRBJ2-7; V gene: TRBV4-2; CDR3 protein: CASSKVPGLAPNSYEQYF
D gene: -; clone size: -; J gene: TRBJ2-7; V gene: TRBV7-9; CDR3 protein: CASTPLKAVSSYEQYF
D gene: -; clone size: -; J gene: TRBJ2-7; V gene: TRBV29-1; CDR3 protein: CSVEHGVTYEQYF
D gene: -; clone size: -; J gene: TRBJ2-7; V gene: TRBV28; CDR3 protein: CASRATVGTYEQYF
D gene: -; clone size: few; J gene: TRBJ2-1; V gene: TRBV4-1; CDR3 protein: CASSQLLGETYNEQFF
D gene: TRBD2; clone size: -; J gene: TRBJ2-5; V gene: TRBV4-3; CDR3 protein: CASSQAPTGTSGKETQYF
D gene: -; clone size: medium-sized; J gene: TRBJ2-4; V gene: TRBV2; CDR3 protein: CASSESLAGIQYF
D gene: -; clone size: -; J gene: TRBJ2-5; V gene: TRBV6-2/TRBV6-3; CDR3 protein: CASATSGRKSGETQYF
D gene: -; clone size: many; J gene: TRBJ2-7; V gene: TRBV28; CDR3 protein: CASSYGTSYEQYF
D gene: TRBD1; clone size: few; J gene: TRBJ2-5; V gene: TRBV28; CDR3 protein: CASSKRTGGQETQYF
D gene: -; clone size: few; J gene: TRBJ2-5; V gene: TRBV4-3; CDR3 protein: CASSQVLGAETQYF
D gene: TRBD2; clone size: few; J gene: TRBJ2-5; V gene: TRBV6-5; CDR3 protein: CASSYRLAGGRETQYF
D gene: TRBD1; clone size: -; J gene: TRBJ2-7; V gene: TRBV20-1; CDR3 protein: CCARDRGSYEQYF